This entry features one TCR beta chain sequence. Its antigen is not known. This sample was included in a study of type 1 regulatory T cells. Trimming left V 3 bases short and J 6 bases short, with 15 bases between. Germline lookup yields CDR1 KGHDR and CDR2 SFDVKD. The CDR3 is 15 amino acids. TCRdb re-called the reads through MiXCR, storing one row per CDR3 protein. The sample records about 62,000 distinct CDR3 sequences, roughly 60% being singletons. The TCR originated in a human donor in good health. The genes are TRBV24-1 and TRBJ2-3; the D gene could be TRBD1 or TRBD2 (5 bases each). Sequences were obtained from cultured non-Tr1 T cells, either the whole culture or a sorted T cell fraction (not recorded which). Here the CDR3 reads CATSDRDGLTDTQYF. The CDR3 DNA follows: TGTGCCACCAGTGATCGGGACGGCTTGACGGATACGCAGTATTTT.